The rows below give T cell receptor beta chains drawn from one sample of a study of beta chain features in type 1 diabetes. Clones were read by immunoSEQ multiplex PCR, and TCRdb kept only the in-frame ones, dropping some. The sample consists of about 620,000 clones, roughly 15% of them appearing once. The sequenced sample was naive CD4+ T cells from blood. These receptors were taken from a young man in good health. CDR3s include the opening cysteine and the closing phenylalanine or tryptophan. Fields, in order: J gene, D gene, V gene, clone size, CDR3 protein, CDR3 DNA. D genes are given only for firm matches. Expanded clones are given a class, and other clones once, few, many or no size at all.

>TRBJ1-5|.|TRBV23-1|.
CASTPTRSGSNQPQHF
TGCGCCAGCACCCCTACCAGGTCGGGCAGCAATCAGCCCCAGCATTTT
>TRBJ1-6|.|TRBV28|few
CASSLPKAGVSPLHF
TGTGCCAGCAGTTTACCAAAGGCAGGGGTCTCACCCCTCCACTTT
>TRBJ2-1|.|TRBV7-2|.
CASSLQTRTNNEQFF
TGTGCCAGCAGCCTGCAGACCCGCACCAACAATGAGCAGTTCTTC
>TRBJ2-7|TRBD1|TRBV11-3|.
CASSSGQGSSYEQYF
TGTGCCAGCAGCTCGGGACAGGGGAGCTCCTACGAGCAGTACTTC
>TRBJ2-3|.|TRBV5-4|.
CASSLGASEGTDTQYF
TGTGCCAGCAGCTTGGGGGCTAGCGAGGGGACAGATACGCAGTATTTT
>TRBJ1-5|TRBD1|TRBV6-1|.
CATLGQGWNQPQHF
TGTGCCACCCTTGGACAGGGTTGGAATCAGCCCCAGCATTTT
>TRBJ1-5|.|TRBV4-3|.
CASSPDRVQGNQPQHF
TGCGCCAGCAGCCCCGACCGTGTGCAGGGGAATCAGCCCCAGCATTTT
>TRBJ1-5|TRBD1|TRBV5-1|.
CASSPRTGRDQPQHF
TGCGCCAGCAGCCCCAGGACAGGGCGGGATCAGCCCCAGCATTTT
>TRBJ2-1|.|TRBV5-1|few
CASSLVGGEQFF
TGCGCCAGCAGCTTGGTTGGAGGTGAGCAGTTCTTC
>TRBJ1-1|TRBD1|TRBV7-2|.
CASSGQGSGNTEAFF
TGTGCCAGCAGCGGACAGGGGTCCGGGAACACTGAAGCTTTCTTT
>TRBJ2-3|TRBD1|TRBV9|.
CASSVEGQGADTQYF
TGTGCCAGCAGCGTAGAGGGACAGGGGGCAGATACGCAGTATTTT
>TRBJ1-2|.|TRBV6-5|few
CASSYSTRGSYGYTF
TGTGCCAGCAGTTACTCGACGAGGGGATCCTATGGCTACACCTTC
>TRBJ2-1|.|TRBV28|few
CASSQGNYNEQFF
TGTGCCAGCAGTCAAGGGAACTACAATGAGCAGTTCTTC
>TRBJ1-2|.|TRBV5-4|few
CASSLGQRNYGYTF
TGTGCCAGCAGCTTGGGGCAGCGTAACTATGGCTACACCTTC
>TRBJ2-1|TRBD2|TRBV5-1|.
CASSPQAGVTYNEQFF
TGCGCCAGCAGCCCCCAAGCGGGAGTAACCTACAATGAGCAGTTCTTC
>TRBJ1-5|.|TRBV7-9|.
CASSSGQPRDQPQHF
TGTGCCAGCAGTTCAGGACAGCCTCGGGATCAGCCCCAGCATTTT
>TRBJ2-5|TRBD2|TRBV10-2|.
CASGLAGVETQYF
TGCGCCAGCGGACTAGCGGGAGTGGAGACCCAGTACTTC
>TRBJ1-1|.|TRBV27|.
CASSLDGERGAAFF
TGTGCCAGCAGTTTAGACGGGGAAAGGGGGGCAGCTTTCTTT
>TRBJ2-6|.|TRBV19|few
CASRPSGANVLTF
TGTGCCAGTAGACCATCTGGGGCCAACGTCCTGACTTTC
>TRBJ2-5|.|TRBV28|few
CANGARETQYF
TGTGCCAATGGGGCCCGGGAGACCCAGTACTTC
>TRBJ2-3|.|TRBV7-9|few
CASSLGQSTDTQYF
TGTGCCAGCAGCTTGGGGCAAAGCACAGATACGCAGTATTTT
>TRBJ1-1|.|TRBV7-3|.
CASSLQGNTEAFF
TGTGCCAGCAGCTTACAGGGAAACACTGAAGCTTTCTTT
>TRBJ2-2|TRBD1|TRBV6-5|once
CASSWGQLNTGELFF
TGTGCCAGCAGTTGGGGACAGTTAAACACCGGGGAGCTGTTTTTT
>TRBJ2-3|.|TRBV7-9|.
CASSDPDTQYF
TGTGCCAGCAGTGACCCAGATACGCAGTATTTT
>TRBJ2-7|.|TRBV4-1|.
CASSQDTRTYEQYF
TGCGCCAGCAGCCAAGATACCAGGACCTACGAGCAGTACTTC
>TRBJ1-6|.|TRBV30|.
CAWTEGLPSYNSPLHF
TGTGCCTGGACGGAAGGCCTACCTTCCTATAATTCACCCCTCCACTTT
>TRBJ2-7|TRBD1|TRBV10-3|.
CAIGRSWTGGGYEQYF
TGTGCCATCGGTCGGAGTTGGACAGGGGGCGGGTACGAGCAGTACTTC
>TRBJ2-2|.|TRBV6-5|few
CATRPSDRTTGELFF
TGTGCCACCCGTCCCTCCGACAGAACCACCGGGGAGCTGTTTTTT
>TRBJ2-7|.|TRBV11-2|.
CASSLGHGPYEQYF
TGTGCCAGCAGCTTAGGTCACGGACCCTACGAGCAGTACTTC
>TRBJ2-6|.|TRBV28|.
CASSPGGSGANVLTF
TGTGCCAGCAGTCCCGGGGGCTCTGGGGCCAACGTCCTGACTTTC
>TRBJ2-7|.|TRBV28|.
CASSLITYEQYF
TGTGCCAGCAGTTTAATAACGTACGAGCAGTACTTC
>TRBJ1-5|.|TRBV28|few
CASSLPASNQPQHF
TGTGCCAGCAGTTTACCTGCAAGCAATCAGCCCCAGCATTTT
>TRBJ2-1|TRBD2|TRBV19|.
CASSIVSILAAGYNEQFF
TGTGCCAGTAGTATAGTTTCGATACTAGCGGCGGGTTACAATGAGCAGTTCTTC
>TRBJ1-5|TRBD1|TRBV28|.
CASRPKTGKGNQPQHF
TGTGCCAGCAGACCGAAGACAGGGAAGGGCAATCAGCCCCAGCATTTT
>TRBJ1-2|.|TRBV19|few
CASSISANYGYTF
TGTGCCAGTAGTATATCAGCTAACTATGGCTACACCTTC
>TRBJ2-7|.|TRBV27|.
CASSLYREGYEQYF
TGTGCCAGCAGTTTATACAGGGAGGGCTACGAGCAGTACTTC
>TRBJ1-3|.|TRBV4-1|.
CASSRTPFDADLGNTIYF
TGCGCCAGCAGCCGAACACCTTTTGACGCCGATCTTGGAAACACCATATATTTT
>TRBJ2-4|.|TRBV6-1|.
CATRGGGNIQYF
TGTGCCACCCGAGGTGGCGGAAACATTCAGTACTTC
>TRBJ1-2|.|TRBV7-9|few
CASSLYQITQETGYTF
TGTGCCAGCAGCTTATACCAAATTACCCAGGAAACTGGCTACACCTTC
>TRBJ1-6|.|TRBV9|few
CASSVAGRGNSPLHF
TGTGCCAGCAGCGTAGCTGGCAGGGGAAATTCACCCCTCCACTTT
>TRBJ2-7|.|TRBV4-1|.
CASSQNAMGSYEQYF
TGCGCCAGCAGCCAAAACGCAATGGGTTCCTACGAGCAGTACTTC
>TRBJ2-3|.|TRBV6-5|.
CASSWDTTDTQYF
TGTGCCAGCAGTTGGGACACCACAGATACGCAGTATTTT
>TRBJ2-5|.|TRBV19|.
CASSSYGPRQETQYF
TGTGCCAGTAGTAGTTACGGGCCGCGCCAAGAGACCCAGTACTTC
>TRBJ1-5|.|TRBV5-4|few
CASSLFWGSNQPQHF
TGTGCCAGCAGCTTGTTCTGGGGTAGCAATCAGCCCCAGCATTTT
>TRBJ2-1|.|TRBV7-3|few
CASSFSRDSSDEQFF
TGTGCCAGCAGCTTTTCACGGGATAGTAGCGATGAGCAGTTCTTC
>TRBJ1-5|.|TRBV30|.
CAWRQGFNQPQHF
TGTGCCTGGAGACAGGGATTCAATCAGCCCCAGCATTTT
>TRBJ2-5|TRBD1|TRBV2|.
CASSRDRVPETQYF
TGTGCCAGCAGCCGCGACAGGGTTCCAGAGACCCAGTACTTC
>TRBJ2-7|TRBD2|TRBV7-2|few
CASSLELAGPYEQYF
TGTGCCAGCAGCTTAGAGCTAGCGGGACCCTACGAGCAGTACTTC
>TRBJ1-2|.|TRBV9|.
CASSVGGRQLYGYTF
TGTGCCAGCAGCGTAGGGGGAAGGCAACTCTATGGCTACACCTTC
>TRBJ2-3|TRBD2|TRBV5-6|few
CASSLWTSGDTQYF
TGTGCCAGCAGCTTATGGACTAGCGGAGATACGCAGTATTTT
>TRBJ2-7|.|TRBV4-3|.
CASSQLGTGHEQYF
TGCGCCAGCAGCCAATTGGGTACGGGTCACGAGCAGTACTTC
>TRBJ2-3|.|TRBV7-2|few
CASSFASSAGDTQYF
TGTGCCAGCAGCTTCGCGTCGTCGGCGGGAGATACGCAGTATTTT
>TRBJ2-7|TRBD1|TRBV29-1|.
CSVEQGASEQYF
TGCAGCGTTGAACAGGGGGCGTCCGAGCAGTACTTC
>TRBJ2-7|.|TRBV5-1|few
CASSTEGLEQYF
TGCGCCAGCAGCACCGAAGGGCTTGAGCAGTACTTC